This is a list of T cell receptor beta chains from one sample in a study of T cells in Graves' hyperthyroidism and ophthalmopathy. TCRdb passed the multiplex PCR reads through MiXCR, listing each CDR3 protein once. The table lists hundreds of thousands of distinct CDR3 sequences, less than 20% of them singletons, with about 7.7% in the top ten. Sequencing was done on a sample of blood. These receptors were taken from a woman younger than 30 with Graves' hyperthyroidism. Each CDR3 is given without its conserved first and last residue. Fields, in order: J gene, D gene, V gene, CDR3 protein. A D gene is named only where the DNA matches it firmly.

>TRBJ1-3|NA|TRBV9
ASSVVFGDTIY
>TRBJ1-2|NA|TRBV28
ASSLPQSGYT
>TRBJ2-2|TRBD2|TRBV24-1
ATSDLAGMSNGELF
>TRBJ2-2|TRBD2|TRBV7-3
ASSPAGRGGTGELF
>TRBJ2-3|NA|TRBV6-2/TRBV6-3
TSSRGLSTDTQY
>TRBJ2-5|NA|TRBV12-3/TRBV12-4
ASSLQDGSKTQY
>TRBJ1-1|NA|TRBV7-8
ASSPRAYTEAF
>TRBJ2-7|TRBD1|TRBV20-1
SAPLYGTVNVYEQY
>TRBJ2-1|NA|TRBV7-9
ASSLAGRGFNEQF
>TRBJ2-7|TRBD2|TRBV11-2
ASSFGGGPSYEQY
>TRBJ1-5|NA|TRBV18
ASSPQGRESNQPQH
>TRBJ2-5|NA|TRBV4-1
ASSPLTVGTGQETQY
>TRBJ2-7|NA|TRBV7-9
ASSGSKNEQY
>TRBJ1-5|TRBD1|TRBV28
ASSLDRGGQPQH
>TRBJ1-2|NA|TRBV6-1
ASSYSIAVRGGYT
>TRBJ2-1|NA|TRBV20-1
SATSQPNEQF
>TRBJ2-1|TRBD2|TRBV7-2
ASTLAGGWNEQF
>TRBJ2-7|TRBD1|TRBV2
ASSGQGVREQY
>TRBJ1-2|NA|TRBV10-2
ASSEGTWNYGYT
>TRBJ2-7|TRBD1|TRBV20-1
SARAGTGDYSSYEQY
>TRBJ2-7|NA|TRBV12-3/TRBV12-4
ASSFGGASTYSYEQY
>TRBJ1-5|NA|TRBV27
ASRGSGGNQPQH
>TRBJ2-1|NA|TRBV24-1
ATSDLRYFGGEQF
>TRBJ2-1|NA|TRBV7-2
ASSLGANNEQF
>TRBJ1-2|NA|TRBV28
ASSPGYT
>TRBJ2-5|TRBD1|TRBV14
ASSQDMRGRETQY
>TRBJ2-1|TRBD2|TRBV6-4
ASSDGTSGNHEQF
>TRBJ2-1|NA|TRBV20-1
SANSYNEQF
>TRBJ1-1|NA|TRBV2
ASTTGRDTPTKDTEAF
>TRBJ2-2|TRBD1|TRBV7-9
ASTDRDRGRRGGELF
>TRBJ2-5|NA|TRBV2
ASSDGRQGNRETQY
>TRBJ2-7|NA|TRBV6-2/TRBV6-3
ASSYSKEGKGGRSSYEQY
>TRBJ1-3|NA|TRBV30
AWSVHLSAGNTIY
>TRBJ1-1|TRBD1|TRBV18
ASSPPGQRGTEAF
>TRBJ1-1|TRBD1|TRBV20-1
SARGAQGVNTEAF
>TRBJ1-2|NA|TRBV18
ASSPTTGIPGYT
>TRBJ1-5|NA|TRBV29-1
SVEKGVGQPQH